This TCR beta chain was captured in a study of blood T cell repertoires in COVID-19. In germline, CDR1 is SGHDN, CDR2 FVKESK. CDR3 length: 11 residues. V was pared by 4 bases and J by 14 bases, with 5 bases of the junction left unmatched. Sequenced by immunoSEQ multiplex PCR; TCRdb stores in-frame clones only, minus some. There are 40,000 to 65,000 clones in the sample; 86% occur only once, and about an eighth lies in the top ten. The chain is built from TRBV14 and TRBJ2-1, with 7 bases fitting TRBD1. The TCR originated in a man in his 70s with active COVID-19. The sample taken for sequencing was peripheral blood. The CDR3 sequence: CASSLGTVKFF. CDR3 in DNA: TGTGCCAGCAGCCTAGGGACAGTAAAGTTCTTC.